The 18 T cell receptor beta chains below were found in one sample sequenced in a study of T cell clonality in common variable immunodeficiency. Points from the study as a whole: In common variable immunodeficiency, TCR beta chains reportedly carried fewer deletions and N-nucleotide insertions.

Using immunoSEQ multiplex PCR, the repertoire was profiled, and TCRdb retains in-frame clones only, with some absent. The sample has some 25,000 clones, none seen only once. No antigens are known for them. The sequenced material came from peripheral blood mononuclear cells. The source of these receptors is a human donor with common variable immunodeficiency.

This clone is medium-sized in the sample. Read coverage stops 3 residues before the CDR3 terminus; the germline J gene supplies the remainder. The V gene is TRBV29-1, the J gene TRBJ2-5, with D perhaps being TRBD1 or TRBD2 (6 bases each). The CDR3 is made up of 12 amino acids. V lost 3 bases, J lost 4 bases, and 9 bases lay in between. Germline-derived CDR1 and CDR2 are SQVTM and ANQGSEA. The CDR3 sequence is CSVDRGGETQYF. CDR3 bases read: TGCAGCGTTGACAGGGGAGGAGAGACC.

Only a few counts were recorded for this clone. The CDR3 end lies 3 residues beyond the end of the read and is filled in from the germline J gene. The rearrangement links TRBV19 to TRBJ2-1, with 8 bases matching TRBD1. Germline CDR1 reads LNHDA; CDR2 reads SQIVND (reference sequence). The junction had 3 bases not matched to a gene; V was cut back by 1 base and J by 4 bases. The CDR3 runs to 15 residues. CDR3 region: CASSIGGQVYNEQFF. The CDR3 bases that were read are TGTGCCAGTAGTATAGGGGGACAGGTTTACAATGAG.

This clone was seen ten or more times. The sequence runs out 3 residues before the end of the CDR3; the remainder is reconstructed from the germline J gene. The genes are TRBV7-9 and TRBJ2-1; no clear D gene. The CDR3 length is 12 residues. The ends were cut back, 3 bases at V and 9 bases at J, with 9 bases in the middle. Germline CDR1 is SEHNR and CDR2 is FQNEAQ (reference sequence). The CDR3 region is CASSFDTAEQFF. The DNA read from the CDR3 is TGTGCCAGCAGCTTTGACACGGCTGAG.

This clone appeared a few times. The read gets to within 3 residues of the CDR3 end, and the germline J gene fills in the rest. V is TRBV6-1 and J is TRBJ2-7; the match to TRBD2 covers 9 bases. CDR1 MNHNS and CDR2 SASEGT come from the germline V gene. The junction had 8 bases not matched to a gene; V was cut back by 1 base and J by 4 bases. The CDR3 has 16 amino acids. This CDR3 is CASSEGLAGEVYEQYF. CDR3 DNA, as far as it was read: TGTGCCAGCAGTGAAGGATTAGCGGGAGAAGTTTACGAG.

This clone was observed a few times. CDR3 in amino acids: CASRKEGAFNQPQHF. The covered CDR3 bases are TGTGCCAGTAGAAAGGAAGGGGCTTTCAATCAGCCC. This chain joins TRBV19 and TRBJ1-5, with a possible D match to TRBD1 (5 bases). The read halts 3 residues ahead of the CDR3 end, with the missing end drawn from the germline J gene. Trimming took 6 bases from V and 3 from J, leaving 15 bases between them. The CDR3 length is 15 residues. CDR1 is LNHDA, CDR2 SQIVND, per germline (reference sequence).

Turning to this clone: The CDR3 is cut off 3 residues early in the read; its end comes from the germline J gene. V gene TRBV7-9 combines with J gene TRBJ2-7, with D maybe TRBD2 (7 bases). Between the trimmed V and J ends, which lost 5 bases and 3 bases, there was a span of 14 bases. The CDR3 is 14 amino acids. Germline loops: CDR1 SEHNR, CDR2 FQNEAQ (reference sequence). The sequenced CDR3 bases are TGTGCCAGCAGCCAAGGGGGGGGGCACTACGAG. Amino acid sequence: CASSQGGGHYE. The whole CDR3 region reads CASSQGGGHYEQYF.

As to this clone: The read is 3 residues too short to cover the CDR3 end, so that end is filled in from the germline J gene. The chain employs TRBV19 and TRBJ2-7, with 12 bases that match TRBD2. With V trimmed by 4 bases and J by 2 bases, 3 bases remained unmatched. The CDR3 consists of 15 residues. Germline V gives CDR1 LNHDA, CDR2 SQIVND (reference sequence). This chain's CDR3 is CASSSRTSGTYEQYF. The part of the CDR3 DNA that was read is TGTGCCAGTAGTAGTCGGACTAGCGGGACCTACGAG.

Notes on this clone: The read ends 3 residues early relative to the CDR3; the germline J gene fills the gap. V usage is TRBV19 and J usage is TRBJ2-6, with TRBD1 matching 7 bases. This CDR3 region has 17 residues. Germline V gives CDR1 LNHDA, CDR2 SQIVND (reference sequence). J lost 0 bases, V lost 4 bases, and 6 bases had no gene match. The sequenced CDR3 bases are TGTGCCAGTAGTAATCCGGGACAGTTCTCTGGGGCCAACGTC. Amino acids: CASSNPGQFSGANV. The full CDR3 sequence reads CASSNPGQFSGANVLTF.

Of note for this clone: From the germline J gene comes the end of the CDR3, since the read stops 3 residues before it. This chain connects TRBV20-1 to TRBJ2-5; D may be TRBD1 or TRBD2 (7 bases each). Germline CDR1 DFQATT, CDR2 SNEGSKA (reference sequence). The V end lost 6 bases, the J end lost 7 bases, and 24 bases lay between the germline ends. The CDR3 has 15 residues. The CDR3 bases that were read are TGCAGTGCAGATATCACAGGGGAGGGAAAAGTGACC. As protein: CSADITGEGKVT. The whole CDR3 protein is CSADITGEGKVTQYF.

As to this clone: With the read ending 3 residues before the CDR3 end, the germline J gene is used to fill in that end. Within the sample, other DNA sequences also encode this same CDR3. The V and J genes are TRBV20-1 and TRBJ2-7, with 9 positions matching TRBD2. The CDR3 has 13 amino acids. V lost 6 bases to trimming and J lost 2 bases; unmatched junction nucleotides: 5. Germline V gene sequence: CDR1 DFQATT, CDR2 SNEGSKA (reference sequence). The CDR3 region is CSAGLAGTYEQYF. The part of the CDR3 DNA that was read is TGCAGTGCGGGGCTAGCGGGGACCTACGAG.

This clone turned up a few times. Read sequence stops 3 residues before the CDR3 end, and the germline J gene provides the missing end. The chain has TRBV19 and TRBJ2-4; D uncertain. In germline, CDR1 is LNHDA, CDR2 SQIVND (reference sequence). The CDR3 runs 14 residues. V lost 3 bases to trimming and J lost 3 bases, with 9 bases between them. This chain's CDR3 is CASSIRAIKNIQYF. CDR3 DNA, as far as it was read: TGTGCCAGTAGTATCAGAGCGATCAAAAACATT.

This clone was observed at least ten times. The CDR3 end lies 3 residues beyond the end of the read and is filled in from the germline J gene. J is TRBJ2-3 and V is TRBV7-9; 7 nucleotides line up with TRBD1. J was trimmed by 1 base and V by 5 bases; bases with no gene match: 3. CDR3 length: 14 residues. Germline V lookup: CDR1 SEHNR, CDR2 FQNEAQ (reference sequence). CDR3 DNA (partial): TGTGCCAGCAGCGCAGGGACAGGCACAGATACG. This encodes CASSAGTGTDT. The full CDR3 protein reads CASSAGTGTDTQYF.

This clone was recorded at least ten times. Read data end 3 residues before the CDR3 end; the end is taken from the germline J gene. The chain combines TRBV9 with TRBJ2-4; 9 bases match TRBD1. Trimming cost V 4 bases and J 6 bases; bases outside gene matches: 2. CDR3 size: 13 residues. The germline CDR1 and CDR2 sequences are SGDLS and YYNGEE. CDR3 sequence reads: CASSSGQGNIQYF. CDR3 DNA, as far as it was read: TGTGCCAGCAGCTCGGGACAGGGAAACATT.

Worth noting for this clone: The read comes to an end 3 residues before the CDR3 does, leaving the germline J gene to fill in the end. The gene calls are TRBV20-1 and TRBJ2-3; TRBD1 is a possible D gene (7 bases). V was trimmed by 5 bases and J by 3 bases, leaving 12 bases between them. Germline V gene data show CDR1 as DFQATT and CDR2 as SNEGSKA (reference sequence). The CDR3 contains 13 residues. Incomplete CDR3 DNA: TGCAGTGCTGGAGGGACAGCGACAGATACG. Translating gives CSAGGTATDT. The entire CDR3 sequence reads CSAGGTATDTQYF.

This CDR3 is CASSQQANTEAFF. The sequenced part of the CDR3 DNA is TGTGCCAGCTCACAACAGGCGAACACTGAA. The chain has TRBV18 and TRBJ1-1, with TRBD1 as a possible D gene (5 bases). The read stops 3 residues short of the end of the CDR3; the missing end is completed from the germline J gene. The CDR3 sequence is 13 residues long. The germline V gene encodes CDR1 KGHSH and CDR2 LQKENI. V was clipped by 4 bases and J by 1 base, with 7 bases between them.

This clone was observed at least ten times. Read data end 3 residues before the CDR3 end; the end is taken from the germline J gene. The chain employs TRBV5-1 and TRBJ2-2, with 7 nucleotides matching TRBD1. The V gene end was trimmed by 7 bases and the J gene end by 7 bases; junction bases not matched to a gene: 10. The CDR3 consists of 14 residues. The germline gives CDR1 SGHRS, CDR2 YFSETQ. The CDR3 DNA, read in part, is TGCGCCAGCTCGGACGGACAGGACGGCGGGGAG. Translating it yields CASSDGQDGGE. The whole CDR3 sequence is CASSDGQDGGELFF.

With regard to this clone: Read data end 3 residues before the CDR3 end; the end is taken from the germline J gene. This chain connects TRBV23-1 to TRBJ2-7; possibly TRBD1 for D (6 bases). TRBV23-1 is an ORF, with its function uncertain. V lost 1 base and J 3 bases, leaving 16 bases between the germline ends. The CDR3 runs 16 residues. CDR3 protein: CASSQYYRAGCYEQYF. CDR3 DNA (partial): TGCGCCAGCAGTCAATATTACAGGGCTGGTTGCTACGAG.

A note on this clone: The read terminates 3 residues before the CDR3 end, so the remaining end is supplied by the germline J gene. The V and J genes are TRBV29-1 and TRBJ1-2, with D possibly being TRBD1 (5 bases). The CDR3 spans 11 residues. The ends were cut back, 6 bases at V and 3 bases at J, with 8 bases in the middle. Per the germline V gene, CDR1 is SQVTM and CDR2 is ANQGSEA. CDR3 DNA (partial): TGCAGCGTCGGCAGGGACTATGGC. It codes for CSVGRDYG. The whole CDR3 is CSVGRDYGYTF.